This TCR beta chain was sequenced for a study of T cell changes during pregnancy in multiple sclerosis. TCRdb's copy holds only in-frame clones and misses some; the assay was immunoSEQ multiplex PCR. The sample consists of under 55,000 clones, 94% of them appearing once. CDR3 length: 15 residues. V dropped 6 bases and J dropped 1 base, with 10 bases sitting between them. The germline CDR1 and CDR2 sequences are MNHEY and SVGAGI. This chain joins TRBV6-5 and TRBJ1-6; the D gene is possibly TRBD1 (5 bases). The material was CD4+ T cells from peripheral blood mononuclear cells, obtained in the third trimester of pregnancy. The source is a female donor with multiple sclerosis, enrolled in a pregnancy study. CDR3: CASRTGASYNSPLHF. CDR3 sequence (DNA): TGTGCCAGCAGAACAGGTGCTTCCTATAATTCACCCCTCCACTTT.